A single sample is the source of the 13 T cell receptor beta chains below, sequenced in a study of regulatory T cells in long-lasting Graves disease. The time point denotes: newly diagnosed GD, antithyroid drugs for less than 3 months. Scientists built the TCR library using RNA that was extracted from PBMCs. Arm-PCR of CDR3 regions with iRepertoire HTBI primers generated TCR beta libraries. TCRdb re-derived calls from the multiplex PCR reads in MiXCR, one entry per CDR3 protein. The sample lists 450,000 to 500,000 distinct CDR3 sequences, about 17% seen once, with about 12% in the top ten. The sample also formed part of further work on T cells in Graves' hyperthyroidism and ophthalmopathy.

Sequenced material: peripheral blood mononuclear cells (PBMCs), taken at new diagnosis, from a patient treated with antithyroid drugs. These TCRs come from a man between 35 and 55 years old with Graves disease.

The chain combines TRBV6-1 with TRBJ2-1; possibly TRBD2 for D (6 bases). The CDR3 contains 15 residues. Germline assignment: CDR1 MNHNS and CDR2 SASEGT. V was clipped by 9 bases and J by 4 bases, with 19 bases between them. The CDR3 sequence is CASSPTGAYYNEQFF. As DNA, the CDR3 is TGTGCCAGTTCCCCAACGGGAGCGTATTACAATGAGCAGTTCTTC.

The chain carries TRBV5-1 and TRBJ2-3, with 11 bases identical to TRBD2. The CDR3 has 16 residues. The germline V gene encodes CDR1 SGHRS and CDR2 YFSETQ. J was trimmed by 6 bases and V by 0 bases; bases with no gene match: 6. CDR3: CASSLVLAGDMDTQYF. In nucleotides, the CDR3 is TGCGCCAGCAGCTTGGTACTAGCGGGAGACATGGATACGCAGTATTTT.

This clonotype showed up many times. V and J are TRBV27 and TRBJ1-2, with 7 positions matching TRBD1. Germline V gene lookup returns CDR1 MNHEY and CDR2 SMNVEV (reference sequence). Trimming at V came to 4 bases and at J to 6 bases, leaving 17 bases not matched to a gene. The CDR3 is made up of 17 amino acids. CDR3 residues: CASSYLGDRGLGDGYTF. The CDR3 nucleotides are TGTGCCAGCAGTTACCTCGGGGACAGAGGGCTCGGGGATGGCTACACCTTC.

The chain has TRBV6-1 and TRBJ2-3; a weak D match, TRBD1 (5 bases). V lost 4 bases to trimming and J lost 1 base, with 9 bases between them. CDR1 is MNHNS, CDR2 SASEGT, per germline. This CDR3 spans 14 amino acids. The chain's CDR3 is CASSGGTGTDTQYF. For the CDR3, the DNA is TGTGCCAGCAGTGGGGGCACAGGCACAGATACGCAGTATTTT.

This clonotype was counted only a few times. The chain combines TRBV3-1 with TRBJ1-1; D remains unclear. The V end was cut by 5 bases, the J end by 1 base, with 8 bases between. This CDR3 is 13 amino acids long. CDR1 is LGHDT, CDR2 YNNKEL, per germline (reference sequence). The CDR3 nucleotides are TGTGCCAGCAGCGACAACAAGAACACTGAAGCTTTCTTT. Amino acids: CASSDNKNTEAFF.

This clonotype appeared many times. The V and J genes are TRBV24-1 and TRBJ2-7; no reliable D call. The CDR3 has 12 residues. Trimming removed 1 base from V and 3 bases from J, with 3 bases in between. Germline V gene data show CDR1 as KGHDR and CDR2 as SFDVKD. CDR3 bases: TGTGCCACCAGTGATTTAGGCTACGAGCAGTACTTC. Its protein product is CATSDLGYEQYF.

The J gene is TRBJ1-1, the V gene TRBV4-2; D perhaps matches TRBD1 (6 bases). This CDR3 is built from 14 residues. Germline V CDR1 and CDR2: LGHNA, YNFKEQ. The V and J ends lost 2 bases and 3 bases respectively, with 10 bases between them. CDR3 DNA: TGTGCCAGCAGCCAACCAGGGGAGTACACTGAAGCTTTCTTT. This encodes CASSQPGEYTEAFF.

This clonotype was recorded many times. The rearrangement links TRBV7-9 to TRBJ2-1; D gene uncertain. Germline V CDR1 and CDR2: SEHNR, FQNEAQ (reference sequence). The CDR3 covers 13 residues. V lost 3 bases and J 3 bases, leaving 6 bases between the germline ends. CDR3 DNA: TGTGCCAGCAGCTTGGGGAACTACAATGAGCAGTTCTTC. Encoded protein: CASSLGNYNEQFF.

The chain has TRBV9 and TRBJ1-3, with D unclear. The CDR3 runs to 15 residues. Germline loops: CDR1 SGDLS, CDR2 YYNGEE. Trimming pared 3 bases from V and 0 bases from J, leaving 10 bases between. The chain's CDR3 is CASSADGLSGNTIYF. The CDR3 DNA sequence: TGTGCCAGCAGCGCGGACGGACTCTCTGGAAACACCATATATTTT.

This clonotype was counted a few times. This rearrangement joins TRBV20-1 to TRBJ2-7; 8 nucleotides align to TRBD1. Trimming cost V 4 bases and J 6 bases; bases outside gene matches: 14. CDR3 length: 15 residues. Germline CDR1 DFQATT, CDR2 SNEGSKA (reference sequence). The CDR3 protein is CSATSPTGAQGEQYF. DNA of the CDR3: TGCAGTGCTACCTCACCGACAGGGGCTCAGGGCGAGCAGTACTTC.

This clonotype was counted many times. For the CDR3, the DNA is TGCGCCAGCAGAAAACCGACAGGGTGGGTTCAGACCGGGGAGCTGTTTTTT. This codes for CASRKPTGWVQTGELFF. The V and J genes are TRBV10-2 and TRBJ2-2, with 7 bases matching TRBD1. CDR1 WSHSY and CDR2 SAAADI come from the germline V gene. The CDR3 spans 17 residues. Losses at the gene ends were 6 bases for V and 5 bases for J; bases not matched to a gene: 15.

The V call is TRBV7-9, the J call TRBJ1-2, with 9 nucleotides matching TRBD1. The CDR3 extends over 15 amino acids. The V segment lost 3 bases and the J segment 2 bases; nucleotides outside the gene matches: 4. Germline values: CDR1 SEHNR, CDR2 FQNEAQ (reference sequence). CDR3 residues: CASSFTGTGNYGYTF. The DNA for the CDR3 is TGTGCCAGCAGCTTTACCGGGACAGGGAACTATGGCTACACCTTC.

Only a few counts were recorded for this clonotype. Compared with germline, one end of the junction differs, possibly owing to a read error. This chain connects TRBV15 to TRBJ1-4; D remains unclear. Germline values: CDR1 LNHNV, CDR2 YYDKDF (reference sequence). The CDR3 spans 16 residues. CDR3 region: CTTSVPRRATNEKLFF. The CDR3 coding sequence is TGTACCACCAGCGTTCCGAGGAGAGCAACTAATGAAAAACTGTTTTTT.